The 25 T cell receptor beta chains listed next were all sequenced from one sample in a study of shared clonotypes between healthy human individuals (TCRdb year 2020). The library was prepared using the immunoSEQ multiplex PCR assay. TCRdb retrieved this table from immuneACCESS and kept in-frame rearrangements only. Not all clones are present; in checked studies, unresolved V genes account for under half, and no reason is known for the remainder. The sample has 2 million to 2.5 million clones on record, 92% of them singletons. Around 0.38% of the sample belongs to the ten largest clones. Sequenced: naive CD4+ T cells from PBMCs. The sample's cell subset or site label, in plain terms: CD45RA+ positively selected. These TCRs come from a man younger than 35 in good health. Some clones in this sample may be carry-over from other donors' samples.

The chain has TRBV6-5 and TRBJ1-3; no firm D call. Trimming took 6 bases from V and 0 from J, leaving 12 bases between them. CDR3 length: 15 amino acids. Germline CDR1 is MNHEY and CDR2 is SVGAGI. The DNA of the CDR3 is TGTGCCAGCAGGGCCGGACGGTCCTCTGGAAACACCATATATTTT. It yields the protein CASRAGRSSGNTIYF.

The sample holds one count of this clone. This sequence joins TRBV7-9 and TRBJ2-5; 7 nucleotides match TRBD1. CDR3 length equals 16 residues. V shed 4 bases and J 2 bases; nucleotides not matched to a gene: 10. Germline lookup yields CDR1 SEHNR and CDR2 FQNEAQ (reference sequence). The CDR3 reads CASSSTGVAPQETQYF. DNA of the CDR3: TGTGCCAGCAGCTCCACAGGGGTAGCCCCTCAAGAGACCCAGTACTTC.

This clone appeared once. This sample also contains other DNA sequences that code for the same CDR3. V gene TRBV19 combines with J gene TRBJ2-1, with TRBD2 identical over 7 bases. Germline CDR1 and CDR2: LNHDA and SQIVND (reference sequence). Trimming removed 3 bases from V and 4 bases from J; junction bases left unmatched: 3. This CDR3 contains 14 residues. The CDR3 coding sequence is TGTGCCAGTAGTATCGGACTAGTATACAATGAGCAGTTCTTC. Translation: CASSIGLVYNEQFF.

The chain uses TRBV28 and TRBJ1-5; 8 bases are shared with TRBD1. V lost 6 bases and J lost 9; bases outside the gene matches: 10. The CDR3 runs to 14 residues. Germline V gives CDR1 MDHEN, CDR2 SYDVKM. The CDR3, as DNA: TGTGCCAGCAGCCGACAGGGGCCCTTAAGGCCCCAGCATTTT. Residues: CASSRQGPLRPQHF.

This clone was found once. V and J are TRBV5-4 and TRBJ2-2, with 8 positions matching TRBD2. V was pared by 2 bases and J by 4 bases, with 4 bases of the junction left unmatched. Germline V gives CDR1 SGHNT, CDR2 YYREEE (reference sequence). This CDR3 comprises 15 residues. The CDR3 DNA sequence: TGTGCCAGCAGCTTACCGGGAGGGCTCACCGGGGAGCTGTTTTTT. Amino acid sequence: CASSLPGGLTGELFF.

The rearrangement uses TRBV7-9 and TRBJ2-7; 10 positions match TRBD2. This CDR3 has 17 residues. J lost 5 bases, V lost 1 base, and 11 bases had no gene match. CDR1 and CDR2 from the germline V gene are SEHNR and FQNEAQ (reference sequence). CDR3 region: CASSLGSSSGSQHEQYF. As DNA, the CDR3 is TGTGCCAGCAGCTTAGGTTCGTCTAGCGGGAGCCAGCACGAGCAGTACTTC.

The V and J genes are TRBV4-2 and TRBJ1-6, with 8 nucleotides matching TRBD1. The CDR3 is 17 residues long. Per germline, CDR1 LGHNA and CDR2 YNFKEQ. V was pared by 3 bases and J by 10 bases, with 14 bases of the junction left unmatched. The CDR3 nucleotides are TGTGCCAGCAGCCATCCCCCAGGGGGCGCGGATCCGTCACCCCTCCACTTT. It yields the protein CASSHPPGGADPSPLHF.

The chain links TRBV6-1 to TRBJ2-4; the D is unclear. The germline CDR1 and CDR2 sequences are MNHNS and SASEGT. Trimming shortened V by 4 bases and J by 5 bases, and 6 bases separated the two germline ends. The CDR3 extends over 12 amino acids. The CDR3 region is CASSAHQNIQYF. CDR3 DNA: TGTGCCAGCAGTGCGCACCAAAACATTCAGTACTTC.

CDR3 sequence: CASSFRDYSSYEQYF. For the CDR3, the DNA is TGTGCCAGCAGCTTCCGGGACTACAGCTCCTACGAGCAGTACTTC. The J gene is TRBJ2-7, the V gene TRBV5-4, with 7 bases fitting TRBD2. After removal of 2 bases from V and 0 bases from J, the junction contained 5 bases not matched to a gene. The CDR3 spans 15 residues. Germline CDR1 SGHNT, CDR2 YYREEE (reference sequence).

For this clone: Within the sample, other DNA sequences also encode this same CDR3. CDR3 sequence reads: CASSPPSGNNEQFF. CDR3 nucleotides: TGTGCCAGCTCACCGCCCAGCGGGAACAATGAGCAGTTCTTC. The chain has TRBV18 and TRBJ2-1; 7 nucleotides align to TRBD2. Trimming at V came to 3 bases and at J to 5 bases, leaving 4 bases not matched to a gene. This CDR3 contains 14 residues. Germline V gives CDR1 KGHSH, CDR2 LQKENI.

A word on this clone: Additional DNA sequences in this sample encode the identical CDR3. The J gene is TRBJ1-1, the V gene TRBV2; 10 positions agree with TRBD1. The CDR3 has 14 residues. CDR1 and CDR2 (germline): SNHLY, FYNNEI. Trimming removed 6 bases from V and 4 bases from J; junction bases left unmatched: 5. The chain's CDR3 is CASRRDRGGTEAFF. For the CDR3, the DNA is TGTGCCAGCAGGCGGGACAGGGGTGGCACTGAAGCTTTCTTT. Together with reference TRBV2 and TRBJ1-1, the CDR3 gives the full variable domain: EPEVTQTPSHQVTQMGQEVILRCVPISNHLYFYWYRQILGQKVEFLVSFYNNEISEKSEIFDDQFSVERPDGSNFTLKIRSTKLEDSAMYFCASRRDRGGTEAFFGQGTRLTVV.

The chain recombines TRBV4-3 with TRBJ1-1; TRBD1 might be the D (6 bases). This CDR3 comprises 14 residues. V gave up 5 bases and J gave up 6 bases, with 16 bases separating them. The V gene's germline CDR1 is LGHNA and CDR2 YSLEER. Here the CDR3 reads CASSETRGAAEAFF. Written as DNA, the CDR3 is TGCGCCAGCAGCGAAACTCGGGGGGCCGCTGAAGCTTTCTTT.

In nucleotides, the CDR3 is TGTGCCAGCAGCCAAGGCATGACTAGCTTAGAGACCCAGTACTTC. It is translated as CASSQGMTSLETQYF. This chain uses TRBV4-2 with TRBJ2-5, with TRBD2 matching over 7 bases. The CDR3 covers 15 residues. Germline loops: CDR1 LGHNA, CDR2 YNFKEQ. The V gene end was trimmed by 1 base and the J gene end by 4 bases; junction bases not matched to a gene: 6.

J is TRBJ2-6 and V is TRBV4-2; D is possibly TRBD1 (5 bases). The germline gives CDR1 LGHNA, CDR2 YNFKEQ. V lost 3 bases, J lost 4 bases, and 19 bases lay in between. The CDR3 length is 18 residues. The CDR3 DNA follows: TGTGCCAGCAGCCAGGCTCAGGGAACGCCCCTAGGGGCCAACGTCCTGACTTTC. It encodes CASSQAQGTPLGANVLTF.

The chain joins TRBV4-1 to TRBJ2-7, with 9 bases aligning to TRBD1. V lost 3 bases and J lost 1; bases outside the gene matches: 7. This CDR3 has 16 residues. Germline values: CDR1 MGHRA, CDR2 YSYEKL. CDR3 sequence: CASSHPGTGNSYEQYF. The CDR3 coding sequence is TGCGCCAGCAGCCATCCCGGGACAGGGAATTCCTACGAGCAGTACTTC.

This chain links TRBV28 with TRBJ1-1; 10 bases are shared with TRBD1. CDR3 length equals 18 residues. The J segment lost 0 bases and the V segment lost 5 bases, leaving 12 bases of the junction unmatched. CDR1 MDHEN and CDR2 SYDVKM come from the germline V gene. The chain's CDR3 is CASSPISDRGWMNTEAFF. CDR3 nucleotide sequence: TGTGCCAGCAGTCCGATCTCGGACAGGGGGTGGATGAACACTGAAGCTTTCTTT.

As DNA, the CDR3 is TGTGCCAGCAGTTTACAACGACAGCCTTCAGCCAAAAACATTCAGTACTTC. This codes for CASSLQRQPSAKNIQYF. The rearrangement links TRBV27 to TRBJ2-4; the D gene is possibly TRBD1 (5 bases). The CDR3 is made up of 17 amino acids. The V end was cut by 2 bases, the J end by 0 bases, with 14 bases between. Germline V gene sequence: CDR1 MNHEY, CDR2 SMNVEV (reference sequence).

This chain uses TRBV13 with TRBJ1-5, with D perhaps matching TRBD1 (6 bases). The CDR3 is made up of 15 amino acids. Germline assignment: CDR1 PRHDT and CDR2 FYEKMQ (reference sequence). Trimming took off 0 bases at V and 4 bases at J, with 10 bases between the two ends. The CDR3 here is CASSLGPGTNQPQHF. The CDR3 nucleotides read TGTGCCAGCAGCTTAGGCCCAGGGACAAATCAGCCCCAGCATTTT.

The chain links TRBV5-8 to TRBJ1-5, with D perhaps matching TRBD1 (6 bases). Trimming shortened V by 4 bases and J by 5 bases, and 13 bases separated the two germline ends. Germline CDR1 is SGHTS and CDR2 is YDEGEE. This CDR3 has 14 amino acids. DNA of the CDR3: TGTGCCAGCAGCCCACCAGACAGGTATCAGCCCCAGCATTTT. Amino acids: CASSPPDRYQPQHF.

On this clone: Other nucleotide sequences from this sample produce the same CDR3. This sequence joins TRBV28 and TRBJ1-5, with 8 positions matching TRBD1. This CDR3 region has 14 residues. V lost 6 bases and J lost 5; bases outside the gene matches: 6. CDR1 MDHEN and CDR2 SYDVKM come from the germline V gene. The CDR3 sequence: CASSPRQGHQPQHF. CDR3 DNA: TGTGCCAGCAGCCCTCGACAGGGGCATCAGCCCCAGCATTTT. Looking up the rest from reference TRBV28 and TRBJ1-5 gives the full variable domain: DVKVTQSSRYLVKRTGEKVFLECVQDMDHENMFWYRQDPGLGLRLIYFSYDVKMKEKGDIPEGYSVSREKKERFSLILESASTNQTSMYLCASSPRQGHQPQHFGDGTRLSIL.

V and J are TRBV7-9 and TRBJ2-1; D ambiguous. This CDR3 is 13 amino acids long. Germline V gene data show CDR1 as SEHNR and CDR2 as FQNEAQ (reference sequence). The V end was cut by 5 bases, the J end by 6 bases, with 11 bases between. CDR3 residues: CASSQRVSNEQFF. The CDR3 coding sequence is TGTGCCAGCAGCCAAAGGGTCAGCAATGAGCAGTTCTTC.

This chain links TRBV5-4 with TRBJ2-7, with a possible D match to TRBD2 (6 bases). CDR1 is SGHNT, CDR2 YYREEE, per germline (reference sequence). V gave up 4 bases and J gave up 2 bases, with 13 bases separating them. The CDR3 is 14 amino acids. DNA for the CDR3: TGTGCCAGCAGCCACACCGGGGGTACCTACGAGCAGTACTTC. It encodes CASSHTGGTYEQYF.

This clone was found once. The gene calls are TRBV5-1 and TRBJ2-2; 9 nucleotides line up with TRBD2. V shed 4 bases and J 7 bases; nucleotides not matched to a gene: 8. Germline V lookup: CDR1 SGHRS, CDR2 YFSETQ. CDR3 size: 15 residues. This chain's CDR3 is CASSLVAGANGELFF. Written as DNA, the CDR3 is TGCGCCAGCAGCCTCGTAGCGGGAGCTAACGGGGAGCTGTTTTTT.

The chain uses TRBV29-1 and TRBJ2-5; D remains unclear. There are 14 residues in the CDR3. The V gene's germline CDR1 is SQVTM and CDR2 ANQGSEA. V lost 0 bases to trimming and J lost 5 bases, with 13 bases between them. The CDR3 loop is CSVEDRGFRETQYF. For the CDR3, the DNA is TGCAGCGTTGAAGATCGTGGGTTCCGGGAGACCCAGTACTTC.

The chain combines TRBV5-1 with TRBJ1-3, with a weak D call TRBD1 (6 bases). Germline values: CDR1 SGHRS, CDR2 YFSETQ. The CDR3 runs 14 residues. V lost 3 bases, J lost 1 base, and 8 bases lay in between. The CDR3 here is CASSSGTSGNTIYF. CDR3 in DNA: TGCGCCAGCAGCTCGGGGACATCTGGAAACACCATATATTTT.